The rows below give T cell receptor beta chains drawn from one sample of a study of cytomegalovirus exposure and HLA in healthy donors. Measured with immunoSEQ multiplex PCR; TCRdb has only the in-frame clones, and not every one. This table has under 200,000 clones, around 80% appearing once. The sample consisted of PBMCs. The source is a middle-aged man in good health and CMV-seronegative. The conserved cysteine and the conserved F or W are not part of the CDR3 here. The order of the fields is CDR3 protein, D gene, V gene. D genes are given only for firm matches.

CDR3: ASYSGTGHGDTQY
D: TRBD1
V: TRBV18

CDR3: ASSLQTGVGEQF
D: TRBD1
V: TRBV7-8

CDR3: ASSLRTPYNSPLH
D: -
V: TRBV5-6

CDR3: ASSPPGVISGNTIY
D: -
V: TRBV7-9

CDR3: ASSVATSVQETQY
D: -
V: TRBV9

CDR3: ASRLVRGSYEQY
D: -
V: TRBV12-2

CDR3: ARSRRRTEAF
D: -
V: TRBV5-3

CDR3: ASSLLPGSSGDSPLH
D: -
V: TRBV28

CDR3: ATSRLGGEKLF
D: -
V: TRBV15

CDR3: ASSVAGAYEQY
D: -
V: TRBV9

CDR3: ASSLWAGGYGNQPQH
D: TRBD1
V: TRBV27

CDR3: ASSVTSGMGNEKLF
D: -
V: TRBV9

CDR3: SVAGTGGYEQY
D: TRBD1
V: TRBV29-1

CDR3: ASSGQGLNEQY
D: TRBD1
V: TRBV5-4

CDR3: ASSLPEGSTNEKLF
D: -
V: TRBV5-5

CDR3: AWSQGRVSYEQY
D: -
V: TRBV30

CDR3: ASTGAGGQITGELF
D: TRBD2
V: TRBV5-1

CDR3: ASSIWTANEKLF
D: -
V: TRBV19

CDR3: ASSLAGRGGEQY
D: -
V: TRBV5-1

CDR3: ASSYILTTNEKLF
D: -
V: TRBV6-6

CDR3: ASSVGTTSSYNEQF
D: -
V: TRBV5-4

CDR3: ASSPPRAASYEQY
D: -
V: TRBV18

CDR3: ASSPSSGPNTGELF
D: TRBD2
V: TRBV7-7

CDR3: ASSYALDRGVYGYT
D: TRBD1
V: TRBV6-6

CDR3: ASSFGGLSDGYT
D: -
V: TRBV5-1